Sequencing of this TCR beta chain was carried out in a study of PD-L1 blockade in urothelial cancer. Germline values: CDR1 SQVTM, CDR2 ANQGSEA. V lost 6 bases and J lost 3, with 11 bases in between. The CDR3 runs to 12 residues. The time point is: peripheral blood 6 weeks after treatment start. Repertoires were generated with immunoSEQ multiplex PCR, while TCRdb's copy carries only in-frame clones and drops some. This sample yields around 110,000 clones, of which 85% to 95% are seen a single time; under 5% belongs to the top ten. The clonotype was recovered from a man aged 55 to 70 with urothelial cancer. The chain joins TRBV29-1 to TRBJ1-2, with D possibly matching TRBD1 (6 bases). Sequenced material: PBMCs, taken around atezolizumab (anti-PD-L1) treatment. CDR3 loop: CSVSAGDYGYTF. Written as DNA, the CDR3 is TGCAGCGTATCTGCAGGGGACTATGGCTACACCTTC.